Detailed here is one T cell receptor beta chain. Germline values: CDR1 SGHTA, CDR2 FQGNSA. This CDR3 has 15 residues. Trimming pared 3 bases from V and 2 bases from J, leaving 11 bases between. This entry is derived from a study of blood T cell repertoires in COVID-19. This table comes from immunoSEQ multiplex PCR, and its TCRdb copy is limited to in-frame clones, with some not included. This table has 84,000 or so clones, around four fifths appearing once. This TCR came from a woman in her 70s with active or convalescent COVID-19. The rearrangement joins TRBV7-2 to TRBJ2-1, with a tentative D call TRBD2 (7 bases). Sequencing used peripheral blood. The DNA of the CDR3 is TGTGCCAGCAGCTTGGGAGGGGGGGCCTACAATGAGCAGTTCTTC. Translated, it gives CASSLGGGAYNEQFF.